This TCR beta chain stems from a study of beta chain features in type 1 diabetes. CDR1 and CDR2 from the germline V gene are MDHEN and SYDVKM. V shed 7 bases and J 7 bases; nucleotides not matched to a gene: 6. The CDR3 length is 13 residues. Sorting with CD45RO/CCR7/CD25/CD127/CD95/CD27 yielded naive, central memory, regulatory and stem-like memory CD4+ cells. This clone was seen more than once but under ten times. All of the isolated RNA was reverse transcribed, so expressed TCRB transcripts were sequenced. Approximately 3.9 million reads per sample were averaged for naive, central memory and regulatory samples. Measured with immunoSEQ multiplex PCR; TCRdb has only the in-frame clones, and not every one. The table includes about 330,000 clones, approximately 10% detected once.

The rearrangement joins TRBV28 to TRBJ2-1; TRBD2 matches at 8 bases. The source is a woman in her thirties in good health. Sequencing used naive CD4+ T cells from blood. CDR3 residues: CASTSGSRNEQFF. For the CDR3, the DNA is TGTGCCAGCACCAGCGGGAGCCGAAATGAGCAGTTCTTC.